The 24 T cell receptor beta chains below all came from one sample that was sequenced in a study of blood T cell repertoires in COVID-19 (dated by TCRdb to the early 2020s). Libraries were prepared through the immunoSEQ multiplex PCR assay. TCRdb provides this immuneACCESS table in a form limited to in-frame rearrangements. Some clones are lacking; in checked studies, under half of them reflect an unresolved V gene, and why the rest are absent is not known. The sample table records about 80,000 clones; around 81% of these occur just once. The ten largest clones add up to roughly 18% of the sample. Sequences were obtained from peripheral blood. Every receptor here comes from a man older than 75 with active or convalescent COVID-19.

The chain employs TRBV3-1 (or the pseudogene TRBV3-2) and TRBJ2-5; the D gene is possibly TRBD1 (5 bases). The germline CDR1 and CDR2 sequences are LGHDT and YNNKEL (reference sequence). This CDR3 region has 18 residues. V dropped 4 bases and J dropped 0 bases, with 21 bases sitting between them. Here the CDR3 DNA reads TGTGCCAGCAGCCTACAGGTGGGTAGCAGAATGTACCAAGAGACCCAGTACTTC. Translating gives CASSLQVGSRMYQETQYF.

V is TRBV19 and J is TRBJ2-5, with 9 positions matching TRBD2. V lost 6 bases, J lost 1 base, and 6 bases stayed unmatched. Germline loops: CDR1 LNHDA, CDR2 SQIVND (reference sequence). This CDR3 is built from 15 residues. This chain's CDR3 is CASSKRRGGQETQYF. The CDR3 coding sequence is TGTGCCAGTAGCAAGCGGCGGGGGGGCCAAGAGACCCAGTACTTC.

J is TRBJ1-2 and V is TRBV19, with no clear D. CDR3 length: 14 residues. Between the trimmed V and J ends, which lost 7 bases and 0 bases, there was a span of 12 bases. CDR1 is LNHDA, CDR2 SQIVND, per germline (reference sequence). The CDR3 reads CASNREGANYGYTF. The CDR3 region has the DNA TGTGCCAGTAATCGGGAGGGAGCTAACTATGGCTACACCTTC. The full variable domain, completed using reference TRBV19 and TRBJ1-2, is DGGITQSPKYLFRKEGQNVTLSCEQNLNHDAMYWYRQDPGQGLRLIYYSQIVNDFQKGDIAEGYSVSREKKESFPLTVTSAQKNPTAFYLCASNREGANYGYTFGSGTRLTVV.

The chain is built from TRBV5-6 and TRBJ2-5; 10 positions agree with TRBD2. The CDR3 runs to 14 residues. Germline lookup yields CDR1 SGHDT and CDR2 YYEEEE. The V segment lost 4 bases and the J segment 5 bases; nucleotides outside the gene matches: 5. This chain's CDR3 is CASSLGLALETQYF. The CDR3 bases are TGTGCCAGCAGCCTGGGACTAGCGTTGGAGACCCAGTACTTC.

Here the CDR3 DNA reads TGTGCCAGCAGCTTACAGATAAACACTGAAGCTTTCTTT. Its protein product is CASSLQINTEAFF. The rearrangement joins TRBV7-9 to TRBJ1-1; D is ambiguous. Trimming took off 2 bases at V and 2 bases at J, with 6 bases between the two ends. There are 13 residues in the CDR3. The V gene's germline CDR1 is SEHNR and CDR2 FQNEAQ (reference sequence).

The chain is built from TRBV27 and TRBJ2-3; D is perhaps TRBD2 (6 bases). From germline, CDR1 is MNHEY and CDR2 SMNVEV (reference sequence). Trimming took off 5 bases at V and 3 bases at J, with 12 bases between the two ends. The CDR3 has 14 residues. The CDR3 sequence: CASSLQAGTDTQYF. DNA of the CDR3: TGTGCCAGCAGTCTACAGGCGGGGACAGATACGCAGTATTTT.

This clone was picked up a small number of times. The V gene is TRBV24-1, the J gene TRBJ1-1; perhaps TRBD1 as D (6 bases). Germline values: CDR1 KGHDR, CDR2 SFDVKD. This CDR3 region has 14 residues. V lost 7 bases and J 3 bases, leaving 14 bases between the germline ends. Here the CDR3 DNA reads TGTGCCACCAGGCTGACAGGTTCCGACACTGAAGCTTTCTTT. It translates to CATRLTGSDTEAFF.

The J gene is TRBJ1-3, the V gene TRBV19; maybe TRBD1 (5 bases). With 5 bases removed from V and 2 bases from J, the gap between germline ends came to 10 bases. The CDR3 covers 14 residues. The germline V gene has CDR1 LNHDA and CDR2 SQIVND (reference sequence). The DNA of the CDR3 is TGTGCCAGTAGTGCAGGGCTACCTGGAAACACCATATATTTT. Its translation: CASSAGLPGNTIYF.

The V gene is TRBV5-1, the J gene TRBJ2-1; tentatively, D is TRBD2 (6 bases). The germline V gene encodes CDR1 SGHRS and CDR2 YFSETQ. The CDR3 is 17 amino acids. V was trimmed by 4 bases and J by 0 bases, leaving 17 bases between them. CDR3 DNA: TGCGCCAGCAGCGTGGACCCCGGGGGTGGCTCCTACAATGAGCAGTTCTTC. Translating gives CASSVDPGGGSYNEQFF.

The chain couples TRBV11-3 to TRBJ1-2; D call uncertain. V shed 2 bases and J shed 8 bases, with 12 bases lying between them. Germline values: CDR1 SGHNT, CDR2 YENEEA. The CDR3 sequence is 13 residues long. In DNA, the CDR3 is TGTGCCAGCAGCTTAAATCAGGCGGGGGGCTACACCTTC. Translated: CASSLNQAGGYTF.

The rearrangement joins TRBV21-1 to TRBJ1-5; the tabulated D call, TRBD1, remains unverified against the DNA. TRBV21-1 has pseudogene status. This CDR3 has 18 amino acids. CDR3 nucleotides: TGTGCCAGCAGCAAAAGGCTGTCTTTGGGGGCTGGCAATCAGCCCCAGCATTTT. This sequence encodes CASSKRLSLGAGNQPQHF.

V and J are TRBV3-1 (or the pseudogene TRBV3-2) and TRBJ1-2; D uncertain. There are 15 residues in the CDR3. Trimming took 1 base from V and 4 from J, leaving 13 bases between them. CDR1 LGHDT and CDR2 YNNKEL come from the germline V gene (reference sequence). The CDR3 reads CASSQVGVSGYGYTF. The CDR3 DNA reads TGTGCCAGCAGCCAAGTAGGCGTCAGCGGCTATGGCTACACCTTC.

The J gene is TRBJ2-3, the V gene TRBV10-3; 9 nucleotides agree with TRBD2. This CDR3 is 20 amino acids long. Looked up from germline, CDR1 is ENHRY and CDR2 is SYGVKD. The junction had 19 bases not matched to a gene; V was cut back by 0 bases and J by 6 bases. CDR3 bases: TGTGCCATCAGTGAGTCGACGAGGGTGCGGGAGGGCCGTCGTCCCGATACGCAGTATTTT. Its protein product is CAISESTRVREGRRPDTQYF.

The chain recombines TRBV19 with TRBJ1-4; 7 positions agree with TRBD1. The CDR3 extends over 14 amino acids. The germline CDR1 and CDR2 sequences are LNHDA and SQIVND (reference sequence). V lost 5 bases and J lost 7; bases outside the gene matches: 7. CDR3 residues: CASSEGQAGEKLFF. CDR3 DNA: TGTGCCAGTAGTGAAGGACAGGCGGGTGAAAAACTGTTTTTT.

With regard to this clone: The sample has other DNA sequences that encode this CDR3 too. The rearrangement uses TRBV3-1 (or the pseudogene TRBV3-2) and TRBJ2-5, with TRBD1 matching over 8 bases. Germline trimming cut 6 bases from V and 4 bases from J; bases unmatched to any gene: 4. This CDR3 has 13 amino acids. In germline, CDR1 is LGHDT, CDR2 YNNKEL (reference sequence). The CDR3 region is CASRAGGGETQYF. The CDR3 nucleotides are TGTGCCAGCAGGGCAGGGGGCGGAGAGACCCAGTACTTC.

J is TRBJ2-7 and V is TRBV24-1; D may be TRBD1 (6 bases). Trimming took off 0 bases at V and 2 bases at J, with 10 bases between the two ends. This CDR3 comprises 15 residues. Per germline, CDR1 KGHDR and CDR2 SFDVKD. CDR3 DNA: TGTGCCACCAGTGATTTGGGCAGGGGACCCTACGAGCAGTACGTC. Its translation is CATSDLGRGPYEQYV.

This chain links TRBV28 with TRBJ2-7, with 8 bases lining up with TRBD2. This CDR3 contains 15 residues. V was pared by 5 bases and J by 6 bases, with 12 bases of the junction left unmatched. Germline V gene sequence: CDR1 MDHEN, CDR2 SYDVKM. The CDR3 spells CASSGLGSGRPEQYV. The CDR3 coding sequence is TGTGCCAGCAGTGGCTTAGGGAGCGGGAGACCCGAGCAGTACGTC.

This sequence joins TRBV7-2 and TRBJ2-3; 8 bases agree with TRBD1. CDR1 SGHTA and CDR2 FQGNSA come from the germline V gene. CDR3 length: 13 amino acids. The V segment lost 5 bases and the J segment 3 bases; nucleotides outside the gene matches: 1. The CDR3 sequence: CASSGQGTDTQYF. The CDR3 nucleotides are TGTGCCAGCAGCGGACAGGGAACAGATACGCAGTATTTT.

The V gene is TRBV7-9, the J gene TRBJ1-4; the D gene is possibly TRBD1 (5 bases). CDR3 length equals 12 residues. Germline-derived CDR1 and CDR2 are SEHNR and FQNEAQ (reference sequence). V shed 8 bases and J shed 13 bases, with 17 bases lying between them. CDR3 coding DNA: TGTGCCAGCGGCCGTGGGGCAGTTCGACTGTTTTTT. As protein: CASGRGAVRLFF.

V gene TRBV5-4 combines with J gene TRBJ2-5; TRBD2 might be the D (6 bases). CDR1 and CDR2 (germline): SGHNT, YYREEE (reference sequence). Trimming shortened V by 4 bases and J by 5 bases, and 21 bases separated the two germline ends. The CDR3 is 16 residues long. The CDR3 region is CASSRGVQGGRETQYF. CDR3 in DNA: TGTGCCAGCAGCCGTGGGGTTCAGGGAGGTCGGGAGACCCAGTACTTC.

The rearrangement uses TRBV2 and TRBJ1-1; perhaps TRBD1 as D (5 bases). Germline V gene data show CDR1 as SNHLY and CDR2 as FYNNEI. V was pared by 6 bases and J by 2 bases, with 13 bases between. This CDR3 region has 14 residues. As DNA, the CDR3 is TGTGCCAGCAGGGCTCAGGGCATCAACACTGAAGCTTTCTTT. Amino acids: CASRAQGINTEAFF. Variable domain in full (rest from reference TRBV2 and TRBJ1-1): EPEVTQTPSHQVTQMGQEVILRCVPISNHLYFYWYRQILGQKVEFLVSFYNNEISEKSEIFDDQFSVERPDGSNFTLKIRSTKLEDSAMYFCASRAQGINTEAFFGQGTRLTVV.

The rearrangement uses TRBV18 and TRBJ1-5, with TRBD1 identical over 7 bases. Germline values: CDR1 KGHSH, CDR2 LQKENI. The CDR3 runs to 14 residues. V shed 4 bases, J shed 8 bases, and the junction held 8 bases outside the gene matches. CDR3 nucleotide sequence: TGTGCCAGCTCACTCCCCGACAGGGAGAAGCCCCAGCATTTT. Protein sequence: CASSLPDREKPQHF.

The chain links TRBV27 to TRBJ2-5; 12 bases match TRBD2. This CDR3 spans 15 amino acids. The junction had 6 bases not matched to a gene; V was cut back by 5 bases and J by 5 bases. CDR1 and CDR2 (germline): MNHEY, SMNVEV (reference sequence). This chain's CDR3 is CASSHLAGGVETQYF. The CDR3 nucleotides are TGTGCCAGCAGTCACCTAGCGGGAGGGGTGGAGACCCAGTACTTC.

The V gene is TRBV25-1, the J gene TRBJ1-2; a weak D match, TRBD1 (5 bases). CDR3 size: 16 residues. V was trimmed by 3 bases and J by 3 bases, leaving 17 bases between them. Germline V lookup: CDR1 MGHDK, CDR2 SYGVNS. The CDR3 sequence is CASSEARGAGDYGYTF. CDR3 sequence (DNA): TGTGCCAGCAGTGAGGCGCGGGGCGCCGGGGACTATGGCTACACCTTC.